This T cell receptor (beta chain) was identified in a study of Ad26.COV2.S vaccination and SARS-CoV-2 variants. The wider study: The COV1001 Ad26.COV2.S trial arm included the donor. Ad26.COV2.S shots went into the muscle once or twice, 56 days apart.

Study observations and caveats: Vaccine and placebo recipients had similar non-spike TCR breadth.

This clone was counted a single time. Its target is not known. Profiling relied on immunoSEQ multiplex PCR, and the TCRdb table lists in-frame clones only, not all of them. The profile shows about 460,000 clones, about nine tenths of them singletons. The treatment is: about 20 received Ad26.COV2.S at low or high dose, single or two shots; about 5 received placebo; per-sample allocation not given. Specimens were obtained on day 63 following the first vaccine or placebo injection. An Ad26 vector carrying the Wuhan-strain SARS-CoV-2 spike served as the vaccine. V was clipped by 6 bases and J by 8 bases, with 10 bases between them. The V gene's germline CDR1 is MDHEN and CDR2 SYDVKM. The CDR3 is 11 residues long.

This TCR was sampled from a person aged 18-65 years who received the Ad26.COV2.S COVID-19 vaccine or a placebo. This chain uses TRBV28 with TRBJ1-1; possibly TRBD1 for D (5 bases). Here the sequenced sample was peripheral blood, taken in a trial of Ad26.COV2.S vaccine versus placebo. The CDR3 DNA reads TGTGCCAGCAGCAGGGAGGTGGAAGCTTTCTTT. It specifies CASSREVEAFF.